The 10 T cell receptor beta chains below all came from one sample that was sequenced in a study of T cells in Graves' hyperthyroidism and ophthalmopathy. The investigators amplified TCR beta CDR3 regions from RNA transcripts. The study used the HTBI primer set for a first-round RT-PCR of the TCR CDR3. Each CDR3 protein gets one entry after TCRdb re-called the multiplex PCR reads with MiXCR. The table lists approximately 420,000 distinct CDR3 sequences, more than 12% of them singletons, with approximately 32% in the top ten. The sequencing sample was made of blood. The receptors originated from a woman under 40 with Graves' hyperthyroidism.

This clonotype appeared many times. DNA of the CDR3: TGTGCCAGCAGTGCAACTAGCGGGAGGGCCATTGAGCAGTTCTTC. Its protein is CASSATSGRAIEQFF. The chain joins TRBV6-1 to TRBJ2-1; 13 nucleotides line up with TRBD2. Germline V lookup: CDR1 MNHNS, CDR2 SASEGT. V was clipped by 4 bases and J by 9 bases; unmatched bases: 6. The CDR3 loop spans 15 amino acids.

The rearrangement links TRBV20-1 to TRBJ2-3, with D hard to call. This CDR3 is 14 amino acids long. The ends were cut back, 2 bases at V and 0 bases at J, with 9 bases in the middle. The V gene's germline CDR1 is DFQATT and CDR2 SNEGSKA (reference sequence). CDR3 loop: CSARLWGSTDTQYF. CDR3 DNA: TGCAGTGCTAGACTCTGGGGAAGCACAGATACGCAGTATTTT.

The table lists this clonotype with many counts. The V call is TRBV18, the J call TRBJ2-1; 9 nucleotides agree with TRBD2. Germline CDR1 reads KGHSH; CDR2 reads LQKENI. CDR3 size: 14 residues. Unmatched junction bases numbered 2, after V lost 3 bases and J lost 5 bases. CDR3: CASSPSGSDNEQFF. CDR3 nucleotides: TGTGCCAGCTCACCTAGCGGGAGCGACAATGAGCAGTTCTTC.

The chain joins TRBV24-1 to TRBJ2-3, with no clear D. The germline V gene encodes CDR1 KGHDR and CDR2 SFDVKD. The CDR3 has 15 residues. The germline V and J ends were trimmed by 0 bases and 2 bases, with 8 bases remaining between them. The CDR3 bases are TGTGCCACCAGTGATTTGCAGGCCCCCACAGATACGCAGTATTTT. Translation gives CATSDLQAPTDTQYF.

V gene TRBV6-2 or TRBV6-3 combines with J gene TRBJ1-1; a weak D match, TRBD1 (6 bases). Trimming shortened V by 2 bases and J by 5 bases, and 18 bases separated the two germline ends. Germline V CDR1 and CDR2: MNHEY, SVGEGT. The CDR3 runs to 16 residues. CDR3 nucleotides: TGTGCCAGCAGTTACAGGTTACAGGTGAGGGGGACTGAAGCTTTCTTT. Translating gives CASSYRLQVRGTEAFF.

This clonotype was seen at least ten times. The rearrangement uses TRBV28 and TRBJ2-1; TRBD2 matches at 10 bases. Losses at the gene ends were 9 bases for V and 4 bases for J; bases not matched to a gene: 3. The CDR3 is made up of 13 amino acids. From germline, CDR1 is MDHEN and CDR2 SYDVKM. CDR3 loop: CASGTSVYNEQFF. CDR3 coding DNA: TGTGCCAGTGGGACTAGCGTTTACAATGAGCAGTTCTTC.

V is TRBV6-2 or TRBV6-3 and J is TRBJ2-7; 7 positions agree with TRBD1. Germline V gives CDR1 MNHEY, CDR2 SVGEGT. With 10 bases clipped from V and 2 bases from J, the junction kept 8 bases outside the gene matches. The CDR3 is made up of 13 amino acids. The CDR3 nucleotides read TGTGCCACCGTGGACAGGAGTGCCTACGAGCAGTACTTC. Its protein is CATVDRSAYEQYF.

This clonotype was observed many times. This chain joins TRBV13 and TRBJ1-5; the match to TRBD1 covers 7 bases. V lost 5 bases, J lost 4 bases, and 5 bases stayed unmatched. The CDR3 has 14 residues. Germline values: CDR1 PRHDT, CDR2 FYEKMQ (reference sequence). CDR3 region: CASSDGQANQPQHF. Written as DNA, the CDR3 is TGTGCCAGCAGCGATGGACAGGCTAATCAGCCCCAGCATTTT.

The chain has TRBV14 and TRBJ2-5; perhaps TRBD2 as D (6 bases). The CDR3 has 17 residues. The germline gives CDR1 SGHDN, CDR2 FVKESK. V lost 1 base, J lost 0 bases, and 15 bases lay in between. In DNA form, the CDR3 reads TGTGCCAGCAGCCAAGGGAGGACTAAGATGTACCAAGAGACCCAGTACTTC. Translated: CASSQGRTKMYQETQYF.

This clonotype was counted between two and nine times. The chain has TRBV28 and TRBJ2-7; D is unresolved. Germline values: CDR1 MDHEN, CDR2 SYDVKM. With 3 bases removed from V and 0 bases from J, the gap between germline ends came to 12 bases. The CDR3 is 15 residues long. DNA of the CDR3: TGTGCCAGCAGTTTCACTCGAAGAAGCTCCTACGAGCAGTACTTC. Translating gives CASSFTRRSSYEQYF.